This T cell receptor beta chain was sequenced for a study of T cells in women clearing cervical HPV infection. The CDR3 length is 13 residues. V lost 2 bases and J 1 base, leaving 5 bases between the germline ends. Germline V CDR1 and CDR2: SGHTA, FQGTGA. Genomic DNA, averaging about 1,100 ng per sample, yielded TCR beta CDR3 via immunoSEQ. Here immunoSEQ multiplex PCR was the method, and the copy in TCRdb shows in-frame clones only, minus some. With approximately 35,000 clones in the sample, the ten largest clones hold 3.7%. Study-wide results and limits: Cases carried less TRBV6-7 than controls: roughly 0.12% versus 0.17%. CIN3+ cases had significantly higher TCR richness than controls; evenness did not differ. Unknown T-cell numbers per sample may underlie the richness differences.

Note on this clone: No antigen is known for it. From the germline J gene comes the end of the CDR3, since the read stops 3 residues before it.

The sequence was collected from a woman between 18 and 69 years old with a cervical HPV16 infection that either progressed to CIN3+ or cleared (not recorded which). J is TRBJ2-5 and V is TRBV7-3; D not resolved. Sequences were obtained from blood buffy coat. CDR3 region: CASSLFLQETQYF. The covered CDR3 bases are TGTGCCAGCAGCTTATTCCTCCAAGAGACC.